This is a list of T cell receptor beta chains from one sample in a study of T cell repertoires in cytomegalovirus infection. TCRdb ran MiXCR on the reads and lists one entry per CDR3 protein. The sample lists about 180,000 distinct CDR3 sequences, approximately 21% occurring once. No cognate antigen is known for these TCRs. Sequenced material: CD8+ T cells from cultured PBMCs, taken from culture after CMV antigen stimulation. The receptor set was obtained from a human donor in good health (CMV status not recorded). Some clones in this sample may be carry-over from other donors' samples. Each CDR3 is given with its conserved first and last residue. A D gene is named only where the DNA matches it firmly. For some rows the clone size is stated as once, few or many, or as a class when expanded; others skip it.

>TRBV7-9|TRBJ2-1|-|-
CASSLGGLRTEEFF
TGTGCCAGCAGCTTAGGAGGGCTGAGGACCGAAGAGTTCTTC
>TRBV7-8|TRBJ2-7|-|-
CASSLRLNPDSYEQYF
TGTGCCAGCAGCTTACGACTCAACCCCGATTCCTACGAGCAGTACTTC
>TRBV7-2|TRBJ1-4|-|few
CASSLVFATNEKLFF
TGTGCCAGCAGCTTAGTTTTTGCAACTAATGAAAAACTGTTTTTT
>TRBV10-2|TRBJ2-1|-|-
CASSVGTNEQFF
TGCGCCAGCAGTGTTGGCACCAATGAGCAGTTCTTC
>TRBV7-6|TRBJ2-3|-|-
CASSPDLFSTDTQYF
TGTGCTAGCAGCCCGGACTTGTTTAGCACAGATACGCAGTATTTT
>TRBV9|TRBJ2-7|-|few
CASSGAREPPYEQYF
TGTGCCAGCAGCGGAGCCAGGGAGCCACCCTACGAGCAGTACTTC
>TRBV7-2|TRBJ2-1|TRBD2|-
CASSLAVGISYNEQFF
TGTGCCAGCAGCCTAGCGGTTGGGATCTCCTACAATGAGCAGTTCTTC
>TRBV5-6|TRBJ1-4|-|-
CASSLAAEYEKLFF
TGTGCCAGCAGCTTGGCGGCAGAGTATGAAAAACTGTTTTTT
>TRBV6-2/TRBV6-3|TRBJ1-1|TRBD1|few
CASSYDRGQGTNTEAFF
TGTGCCAGCAGTTACGACAGGGGGCAGGGGACGAACACTGAAGCTTTCTTT
>TRBV4-3|TRBJ1-5|-|few
CASTGQDFSNQPQHF
TGCGCCAGCACCGGGCAGGACTTTAGCAATCAGCCCCAGCATTTT
>TRBV6-1|TRBJ2-7|TRBD1|-
CASSDRPDRTRSYEQYF
TGTGCCAGCAGTGATAGGCCGGACAGGACGCGCTCCTACGAGCAGTACTTC
>TRBV12-3/TRBV12-4|TRBJ1-4|TRBD1|-
CASSPGTGGFWESEKLFF
TGTGCCAGCAGTCCCGGGACAGGGGGTTTTTGGGAGTCTGAAAAACTGTTTTTT
>TRBV14|TRBJ1-1|TRBD1|few
CASSQAGTGGTEAFF
TGTGCCAGCAGCCAAGCTGGGACAGGTGGCACTGAAGCTTTCTTT
>TRBV7-4|TRBJ1-2|-|few
CASSPTPVGLYGYTF
TGTGCCAGCAGCCCAACTCCGGTGGGGCTCTATGGCTACACCTTC
>TRBV6-6|TRBJ2-5|TRBD2|few
CASSYQSIIGGKETQYF
TGTGCCAGCAGTTACCAGTCGATTATCGGGGGGAAAGAGACCCAGTACTTC
>TRBV7-8|TRBJ2-7|-|many
CASSPRGGHEQYF
TGTGCCAGCAGTCCTAGGGGTGGCCACGAGCAGTACTTC
>TRBV4-3|TRBJ2-1|-|few
CASSQEALGQSYYNEQFF
TGCGCCAGCAGCCAAGAGGCTCTCGGCCAGAGTTACTACAATGAGCAGTTCTTC
>TRBV4-1|TRBJ1-1|-|few
CASSQAARQLNTEAFF
TGCGCCAGCAGCCAAGCAGCACGACAGCTGAACACTGAAGCTTTCTTT
>TRBV7-9|TRBJ2-1|TRBD2|few
CASSLRSGLANNEQFF
TGTGCCAGCAGCTTACGTTCGGGACTAGCGAACAATGAGCAGTTCTTC
>TRBV6-5|TRBJ2-2|-|-
CASRGVGGTNTGELFF
TGTGCCAGCAGGGGGGTCGGAGGGACAAACACCGGGGAGCTGTTTTTT
>TRBV7-2|TRBJ2-1|-|-
CASSLQGSREQFF
TGTGCCAGCAGCTTACAGGGGTCCCGGGAGCAGTTCTTC
>TRBV27|TRBJ1-1|-|few
CASNLRGGYTEAFF
TGTGCCAGCAACCTGAGGGGAGGGTACACTGAAGCTTTCTTT
>TRBV19|TRBJ2-7|-|-
CASSWTGRSYEQYF
TGTGCCAGTAGTTGGACGGGACGCTCCTACGAGCAGTACTTC
>TRBV27|TRBJ1-2|-|-
CASSFGKAPANYGYTF
TGTGCCAGCAGTTTTGGAAAAGCCCCAGCTAACTATGGCTACACCTTC
>TRBV24-1|TRBJ2-7|TRBD1|-
CATSDGQGAYEQYF
TGTGCCACCAGTGATGGGCAGGGGGCGTACGAGCAGTACTTC
>TRBV12-3/TRBV12-4|TRBJ2-2|-|-
CASTPRAGELFF
TGTGCCAGCACCCCTAGGGCCGGGGAGCTGTTTTTT
>TRBV6-2/TRBV6-3|TRBJ2-1|-|-
CASSPDSSNEQFF
TGTGCCAGCAGCCCTGACAGCAGCAATGAGCAGTTCTTC
>TRBV7-9|TRBJ2-7|TRBD1|few
CASSFIAGQGVNSYEQYF
TGTGCCAGCAGCTTTATAGCGGGACAGGGGGTAAACTCCTACGAGCAGTACTTC
>TRBV4-1|TRBJ1-4|-|-
CASSHRQRNEKLFF
TGCGCCAGCAGCCACAGACAGCGTAATGAAAAACTGTTTTTT
>TRBV7-8|TRBJ2-7|TRBD1|few
CASSLAGQGRSEQYF
TGTGCCAGCAGCCTCGCAGGACAGGGTCGGAGCGAGCAGTACTTC
>TRBV7-2|TRBJ1-2|-|few
CASSLPTVGYTF
TGTGCCAGCAGCTTGCCGACAGTTGGCTACACCTTC
>TRBV13|TRBJ2-2|TRBD2|-
CASSDVAGGPSGGELFF
TGTGCCAGCAGCGACGTAGCGGGGGGGCCGTCCGGCGGGGAGCTGTTTTTT
>TRBV28|TRBJ1-5|-|-
CASTALRDIQPQHF
TGTGCCAGCACCGCCCTCCGGGACATTCAGCCCCAGCATTTT
>TRBV7-2|TRBJ1-1|-|-
CARPESNTEAFF
TGTGCCAGGCCGGAGAGTAACACTGAAGCTTTCTTT
>TRBV4-1|TRBJ1-6|TRBD1|-
CASSQEGQGLGSPLHF
TGCGCCAGCAGCCAAGAGGGACAGGGTCTCGGATCACCCCTCCACTTT
>TRBV12-3/TRBV12-4|TRBJ1-1|-|-
CASSLVTGRFTTTEAFF
TGTGCCAGCAGTTTGGTTACAGGGAGGTTTACAACAACTGAAGCTTTCTTT
>TRBV28|TRBJ1-1|-|few
CASSSRQVNTEAFF
TGTGCCAGCAGTTCTCGACAGGTGAACACTGAAGCTTTCTTT
>TRBV28|TRBJ2-3|-|-
CASSRPPDTQYF
TGTGCCAGCAGTCGTCCGCCAGATACGCAGTATTTT
>TRBV27|TRBJ2-5|-|few
CASITPTQETQYF
TGTGCCAGCATTACTCCCACACAAGAGACCCAGTACTTC
>TRBV12-3/TRBV12-4|TRBJ1-2|TRBD1|many
CASSGQDRANYGYTF
TGTGCCAGCAGCGGCCAGGACAGGGCTAACTATGGCTACACCTTC
>TRBV7-2|TRBJ1-5|TRBD1|-
CASSYLGTGEQPQHF
TGTGCCAGCAGTTACCTTGGGACAGGGGAGCAGCCCCAGCATTTT
>TRBV11-2|TRBJ2-6|-|-
CASSLSLRLTF
TGTGCCAGCAGCTTAAGTCTACGGCTGACTTTC
>TRBV5-6|TRBJ2-3|-|-
CASSSLREGVGADTQYF
TGTGCCAGCAGCTCGCTCAGGGAAGGGGTAGGCGCAGATACGCAGTATTTT
>TRBV7-9|TRBJ2-7|-|few
CASSLPFSPFYEQYF
TGTGCCAGCAGCTTACCTTTCTCACCCTTTTACGAGCAGTACTTC
>TRBV7-2|TRBJ2-1|TRBD1|-
CASSWGTGTGNDNEQFF
TGCGCCAGCAGCTGGGGGACCGGGACAGGGAATGACAATGAGCAGTTCTTC
>TRBV12-3/TRBV12-4|TRBJ1-4|TRBD1|many
CASSLRQGAGEKLFF
TGTGCCAGCAGTTTACGACAGGGGGCAGGTGAAAAACTGTTTTTT
>TRBV2|TRBJ2-3|-|-
CATFGDSTDTQYF
TGTGCCACCTTCGGGGACAGCACAGATACGCAGTATTTT
>TRBV27|TRBJ1-5|TRBD1|few
CASSFSSDRGQPQHF
TGTGCCAGCAGTTTTTCTTCGGACAGGGGACAGCCCCAGCATTTT
>TRBV6-2/TRBV6-3|TRBJ2-3|-|-
CASSYGVGSLRDTQYF
TGTGCCAGCAGTTACGGAGTTGGTAGCCTGCGGGATACGCAGTATTTT
>TRBV4-1|TRBJ1-2|TRBD1|-
CASSQEQGADYGYTF
TGCGCCAGCAGCCAAGAACAGGGGGCAGACTATGGCTACACCTTC
>TRBV4-1|TRBJ2-7|-|few
CASSHTGEQYF
TGCGCCAGCAGCCATACGGGCGAGCAGTACTTC
>TRBV7-9|TRBJ2-5|-|few
CASSFVGKQETQYF
TGTGCCAGCAGCTTCGTGGGGAAACAAGAGACCCAGTACTTC
>TRBV7-2|TRBJ2-1|-|-
CASSTRSNEQFF
TGTGCCAGCAGCACAAGGAGCAATGAGCAGTTCTTC
>TRBV12-5|TRBJ2-7|-|-
CASGLGQVYEQYF
TGTGCTAGTGGTTTGGGACAGGTCTACGAGCAGTACTTC